The entry that follows covers one T cell receptor (beta chain) sequence. The antigen is not known. The time point was: newly diagnosed GD, antithyroid drugs for less than 3 months. PBMC RNA served as the TCR library source. Arm-PCR of CDR3 regions and iRepertoire HTBI primers were the basis on which TCR beta libraries were built. TCRdb re-derived calls from the multiplex PCR reads in MiXCR, one entry per CDR3 protein. The sample carries about 450,000 distinct CDR3 sequences, about 15% recorded once. This entry belongs to a study of regulatory T cells in long-lasting Graves disease. Findings of the study overall: Relative to new patients (under 1,000), persistent patients exhibited greater sharing of public clonotypes (over 2,500).

Germline V gene sequence: CDR1 SGHTA, CDR2 FQGNSA. The CDR3 sequence is 15 residues long. With 1 base removed from V and 7 bases from J, the gap between germline ends came to 11 bases. This same sample was also part of a study on T cells in Graves' hyperthyroidism and ophthalmopathy. That paper adds: HTBI primers were employed in a first-round RT-PCR of the TCR CDR3.

Sequenced here: peripheral blood mononuclear cells (PBMCs), sampled at new diagnosis, from a patient treated with antithyroid drugs. The chain combines TRBV7-2 with TRBJ1-6; a possible D gene is TRBD1 (5 bases). The clonotype comes from a woman younger than 45 with Graves disease. The CDR3 is CASSLVGTGNSPLHF. The CDR3 region has the DNA TGTGCCAGCAGCTTAGTGGGGACGGGAAATTCACCCCTCCACTTT.